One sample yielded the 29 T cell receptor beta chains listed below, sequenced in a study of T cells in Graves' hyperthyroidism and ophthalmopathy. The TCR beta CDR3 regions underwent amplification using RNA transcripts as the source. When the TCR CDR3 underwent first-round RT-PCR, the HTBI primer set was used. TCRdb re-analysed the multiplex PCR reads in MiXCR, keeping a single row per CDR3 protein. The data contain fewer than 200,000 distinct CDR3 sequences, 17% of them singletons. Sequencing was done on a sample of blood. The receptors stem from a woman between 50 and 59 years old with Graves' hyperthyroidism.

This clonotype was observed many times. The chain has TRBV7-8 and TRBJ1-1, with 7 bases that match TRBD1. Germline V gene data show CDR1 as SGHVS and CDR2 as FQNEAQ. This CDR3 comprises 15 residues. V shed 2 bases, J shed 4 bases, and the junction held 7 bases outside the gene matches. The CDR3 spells CASSLWVTGATEAFF. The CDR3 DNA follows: TGTGCCAGCAGCTTATGGGTAACAGGGGCCACTGAAGCTTTCTTT.

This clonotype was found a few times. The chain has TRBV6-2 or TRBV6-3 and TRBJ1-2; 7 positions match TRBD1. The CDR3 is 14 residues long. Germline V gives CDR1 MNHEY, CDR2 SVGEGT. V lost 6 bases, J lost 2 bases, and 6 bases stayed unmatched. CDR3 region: CASRRQGLNYGYTF. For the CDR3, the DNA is TGTGCCAGCAGGCGACAGGGCCTGAACTATGGCTACACCTTC.

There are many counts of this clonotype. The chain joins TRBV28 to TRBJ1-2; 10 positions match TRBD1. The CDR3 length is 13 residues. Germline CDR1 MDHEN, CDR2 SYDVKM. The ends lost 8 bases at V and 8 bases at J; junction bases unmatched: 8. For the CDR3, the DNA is TGTGCCAGCGGGACAGGGGTCAGGGACGGCTACACCTTC. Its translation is CASGTGVRDGYTF.

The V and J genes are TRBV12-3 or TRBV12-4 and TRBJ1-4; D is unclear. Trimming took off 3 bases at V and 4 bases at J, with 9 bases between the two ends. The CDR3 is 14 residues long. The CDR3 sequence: CASSFGLGNEKLFF. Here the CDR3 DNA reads TGTGCCAGCAGTTTTGGTCTCGGTAATGAAAAACTGTTTTTT.

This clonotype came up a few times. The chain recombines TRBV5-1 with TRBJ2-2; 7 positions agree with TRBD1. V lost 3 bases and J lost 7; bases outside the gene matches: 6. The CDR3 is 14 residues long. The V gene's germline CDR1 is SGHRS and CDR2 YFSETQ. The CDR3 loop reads CASSWRTGGGELFF. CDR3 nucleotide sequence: TGCGCCAGCAGCTGGAGGACAGGAGGCGGGGAGCTGTTTTTT.

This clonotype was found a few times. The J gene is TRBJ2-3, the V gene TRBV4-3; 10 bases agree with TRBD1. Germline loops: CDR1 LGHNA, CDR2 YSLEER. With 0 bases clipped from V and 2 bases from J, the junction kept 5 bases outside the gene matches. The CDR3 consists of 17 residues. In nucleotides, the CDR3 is TGCGCCAGCAGCCAAGAATGGACAGGGGGGATCACAGATACGCAGTATTTT. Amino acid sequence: CASSQEWTGGITDTQYF.

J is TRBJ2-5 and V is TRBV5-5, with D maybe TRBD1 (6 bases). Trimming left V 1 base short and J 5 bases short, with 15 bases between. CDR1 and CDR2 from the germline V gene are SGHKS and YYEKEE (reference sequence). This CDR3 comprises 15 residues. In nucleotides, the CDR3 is TGTGCCAGCAGCTTGTTCCAGGGGTTAGGGGAGACCCAGTACTTC. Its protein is CASSLFQGLGETQYF.

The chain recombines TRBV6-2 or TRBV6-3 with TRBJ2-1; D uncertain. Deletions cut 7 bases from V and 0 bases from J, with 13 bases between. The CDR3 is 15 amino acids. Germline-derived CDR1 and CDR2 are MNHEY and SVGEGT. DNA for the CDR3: TGTGCCAGCATCACCCGCGGTAGCTCCTACAATGAGCAGTTCTTC. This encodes CASITRGSSYNEQFF.

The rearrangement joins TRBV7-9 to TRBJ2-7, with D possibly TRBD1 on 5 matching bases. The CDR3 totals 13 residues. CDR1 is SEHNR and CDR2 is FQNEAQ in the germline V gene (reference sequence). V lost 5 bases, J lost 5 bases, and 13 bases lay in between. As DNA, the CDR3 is TGTGCCAGCAGCGCCTCAGGGTACAACGAGCAGTACTTC. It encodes CASSASGYNEQYF.

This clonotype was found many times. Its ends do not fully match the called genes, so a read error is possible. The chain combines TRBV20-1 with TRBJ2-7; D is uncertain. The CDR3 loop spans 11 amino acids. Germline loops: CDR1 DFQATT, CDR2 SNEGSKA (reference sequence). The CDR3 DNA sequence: TGCAGTGCCAGAGACAACTACGAGCAGTACTTC. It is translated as CSARDNYEQYF.

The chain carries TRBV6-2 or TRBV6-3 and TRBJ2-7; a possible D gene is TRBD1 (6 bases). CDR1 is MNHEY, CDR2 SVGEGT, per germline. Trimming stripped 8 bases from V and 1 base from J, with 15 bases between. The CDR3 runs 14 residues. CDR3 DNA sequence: TGTGCCAGCCGAAGGGTACAGGGATCCTACGAGCAGTACTTC. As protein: CASRRVQGSYEQYF.

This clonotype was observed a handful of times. CDR3 sequence (DNA): TGTGCCAGCTCACCACCGGGACAGCCTTACGAGCAGTACTTC. Protein product: CASSPPGQPYEQYF. The rearrangement uses TRBV18 and TRBJ2-7; 7 positions agree with TRBD1. The J segment lost 4 bases and the V segment lost 0 bases, leaving 3 bases of the junction unmatched. The CDR3 loop spans 14 amino acids. Per the germline V gene, CDR1 is KGHSH and CDR2 is LQKENI.

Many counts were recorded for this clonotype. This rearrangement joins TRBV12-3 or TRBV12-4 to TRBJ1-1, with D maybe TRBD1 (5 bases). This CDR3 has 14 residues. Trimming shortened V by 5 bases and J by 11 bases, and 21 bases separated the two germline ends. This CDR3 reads CASSKTQATVVAFF. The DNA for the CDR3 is TGTGCCAGCAGTAAGACACAGGCAACCGTCGTTGCTTTCTTT.

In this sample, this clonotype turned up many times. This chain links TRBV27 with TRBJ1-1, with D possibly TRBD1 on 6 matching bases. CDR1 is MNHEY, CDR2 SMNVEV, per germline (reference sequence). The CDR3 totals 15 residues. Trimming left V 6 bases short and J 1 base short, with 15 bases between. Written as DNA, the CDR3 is TGTGCCAGCAGGCAACAGGACAGTTCGAACACTGAAGCTTTCTTT. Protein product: CASRQQDSSNTEAFF.

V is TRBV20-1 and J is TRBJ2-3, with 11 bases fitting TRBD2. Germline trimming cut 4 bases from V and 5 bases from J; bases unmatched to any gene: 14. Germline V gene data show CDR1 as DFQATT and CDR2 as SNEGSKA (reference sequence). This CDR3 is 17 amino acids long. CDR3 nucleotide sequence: TGCAGTGCTAATAGCGGGGGGGGGCTTACCCTGGGAGATACGCAGTATTTT. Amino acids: CSANSGGGLTLGDTQYF.

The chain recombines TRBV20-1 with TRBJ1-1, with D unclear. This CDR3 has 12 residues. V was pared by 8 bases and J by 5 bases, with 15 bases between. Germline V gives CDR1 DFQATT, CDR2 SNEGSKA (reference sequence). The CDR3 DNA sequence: TGCAGTACCGTTACTCGGGGAACTGAAGCTTTCTTT. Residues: CSTVTRGTEAFF.

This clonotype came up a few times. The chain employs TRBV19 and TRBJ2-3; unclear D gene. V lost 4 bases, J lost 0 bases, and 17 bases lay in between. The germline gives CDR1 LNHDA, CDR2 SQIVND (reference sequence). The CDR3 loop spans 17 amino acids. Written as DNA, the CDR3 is TGTGCCAGTAGTAAATCAAGGCCCATCCTTAGCACAGATACGCAGTATTTT. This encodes CASSKSRPILSTDTQYF.

The CDR3 protein is CASSLQPGAGNTIYF. In DNA form, the CDR3 reads TGTGCCAGCAGTTTACAGCCGGGGGCTGGAAACACCATATATTTT. This rearrangement joins TRBV6-2 or TRBV6-3 to TRBJ1-3, with a tentative D call TRBD1 (5 bases). The CDR3 sequence is 15 residues long. Germline CDR1 and CDR2: MNHEY and SVGEGT. Trimming shortened V by 4 bases and J by 2 bases, and 12 bases separated the two germline ends.

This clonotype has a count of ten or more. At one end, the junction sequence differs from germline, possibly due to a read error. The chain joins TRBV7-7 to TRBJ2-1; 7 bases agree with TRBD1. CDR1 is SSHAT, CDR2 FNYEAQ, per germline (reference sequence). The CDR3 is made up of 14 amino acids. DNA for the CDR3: TGTGCTAGCAGCGACCTGGGACAGATTCATGAGCAGTTCTTC. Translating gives CASSDLGQIHEQFF.

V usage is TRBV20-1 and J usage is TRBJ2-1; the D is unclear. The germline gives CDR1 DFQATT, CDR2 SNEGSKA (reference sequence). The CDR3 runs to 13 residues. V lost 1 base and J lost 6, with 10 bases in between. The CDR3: CSARGGGVNEQFF. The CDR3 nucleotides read TGCAGTGCTAGAGGAGGTGGTGTCAATGAGCAGTTCTTC.

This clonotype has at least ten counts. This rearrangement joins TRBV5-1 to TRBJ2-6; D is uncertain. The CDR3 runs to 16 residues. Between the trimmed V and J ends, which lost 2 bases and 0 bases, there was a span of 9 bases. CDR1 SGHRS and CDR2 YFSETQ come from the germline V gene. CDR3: CASSFGPSSGANVLTF. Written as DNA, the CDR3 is TGCGCCAGCAGCTTTGGGCCGTCCTCTGGGGCCAACGTCCTGACTTTC.

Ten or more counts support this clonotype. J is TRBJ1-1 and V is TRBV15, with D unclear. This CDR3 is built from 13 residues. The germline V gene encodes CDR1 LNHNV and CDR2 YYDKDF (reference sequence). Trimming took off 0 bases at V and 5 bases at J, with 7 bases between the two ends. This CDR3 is CATSRDSWTEAFF. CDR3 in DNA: TGTGCCACCAGCAGAGACAGTTGGACTGAAGCTTTCTTT.

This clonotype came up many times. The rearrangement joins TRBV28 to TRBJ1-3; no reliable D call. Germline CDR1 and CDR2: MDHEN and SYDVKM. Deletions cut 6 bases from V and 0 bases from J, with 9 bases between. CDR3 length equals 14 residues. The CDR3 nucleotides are TGTGCCAGCAGGATGACCCACTCTGGAAACACCATATATTTT. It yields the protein CASRMTHSGNTIYF.

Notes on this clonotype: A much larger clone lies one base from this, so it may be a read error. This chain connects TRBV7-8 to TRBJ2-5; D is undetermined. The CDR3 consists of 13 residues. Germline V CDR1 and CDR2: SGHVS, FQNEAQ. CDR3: CAGSPPTRATQYF. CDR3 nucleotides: TGTGCCGGCAGCCCCCCCACCCGTGCGACCCAGTACTTC. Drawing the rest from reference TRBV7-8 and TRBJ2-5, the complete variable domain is GAGVSQSPRYKVAKRGQDVALRCDPISGHVSLFWYQQALGQGPEFLTYFQNEAQLDKSGLPSDRFFAERPEGSVSTLKIQRTQQEDSAVYLCAGSPPTRATQYFGPGTRLLVL.

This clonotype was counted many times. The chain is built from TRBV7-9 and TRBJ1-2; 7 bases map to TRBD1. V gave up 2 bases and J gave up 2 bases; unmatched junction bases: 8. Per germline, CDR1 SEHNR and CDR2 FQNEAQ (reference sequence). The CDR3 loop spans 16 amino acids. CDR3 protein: CASSLMTGMKNYGYTF. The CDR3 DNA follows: TGTGCCAGCAGCTTAATGACAGGGATGAAGAACTATGGCTACACCTTC.

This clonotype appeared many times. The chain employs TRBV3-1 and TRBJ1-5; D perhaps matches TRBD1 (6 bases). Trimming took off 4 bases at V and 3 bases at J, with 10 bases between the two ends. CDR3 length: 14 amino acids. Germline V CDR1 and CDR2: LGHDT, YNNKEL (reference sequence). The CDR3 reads CASSPRDTNQPQHF. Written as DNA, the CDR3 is TGTGCCAGCAGCCCCCGGGACACCAATCAGCCCCAGCATTTT. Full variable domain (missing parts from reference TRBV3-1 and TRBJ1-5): DTAVSQTPKYLVTQMGNDKSIKCEQNLGHDTMYWYKQDSKKFLKIMFSYNNKELIINETVPNRFSPKSPDKAHLNLHINSLELGDSAVYFCASSPRDTNQPQHFGDGTRLSIL.

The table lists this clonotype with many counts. CDR3 sequence (DNA): TGTGCCAGTACCGGGTGGGCTGGGAATGAGCAGTTCTTC. It codes for CASTGWAGNEQFF. The gene calls are TRBV19 and TRBJ2-1; D is unresolved. Germline loops: CDR1 LNHDA, CDR2 SQIVND (reference sequence). Trimming left V 7 bases short and J 7 bases short, with 14 bases between. This CDR3 is built from 13 residues. Complete variable domain (other parts from reference TRBV19 and TRBJ2-1): DGGITQSPKYLFRKEGQNVTLSCEQNLNHDAMYWYRQDPGQGLRLIYYSQIVNDFQKGDIAEGYSVSREKKESFPLTVTSAQKNPTAFYLCASTGWAGNEQFFGPGTRLTVL.

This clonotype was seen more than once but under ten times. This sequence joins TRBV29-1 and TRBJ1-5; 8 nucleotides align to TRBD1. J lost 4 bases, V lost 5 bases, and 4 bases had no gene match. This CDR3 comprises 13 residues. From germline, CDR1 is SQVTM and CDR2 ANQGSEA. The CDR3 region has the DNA TGCAGCGTTCTCGGACAGGGAAATCAGCCCCAGCATTTT. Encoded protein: CSVLGQGNQPQHF.

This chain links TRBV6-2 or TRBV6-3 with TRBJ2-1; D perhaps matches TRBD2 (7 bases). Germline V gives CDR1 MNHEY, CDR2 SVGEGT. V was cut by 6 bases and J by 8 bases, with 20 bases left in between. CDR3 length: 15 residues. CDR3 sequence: CASRELGGPWYEQFF. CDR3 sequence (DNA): TGTGCCAGCAGAGAGTTGGGGGGGCCTTGGTATGAGCAGTTCTTC.